The source of this T cell receptor (beta chain) is a study of OX40 agonist ivuxolimab in advanced cancers. Study-level information: Every 2 weeks, ivuxolimab was infused into the patients intravenously at between 0.01 and 10 mg/kg. Study-wide points: The work left the antigen specificity of expanded peripheral T cells undetermined. Among patients with partial responses at 0.1-3.0 mg/kg, clonal expansion was among the lowest. Some of the nonresponding patients also showed low levels of normalized T-cell clonal expansion.

The V and J ends lost 2 bases and 5 bases, in that order; junction bases with no gene match: 6. CDR1 KGHSH and CDR2 LQKENI come from the germline V gene. The CDR3 sequence is 16 residues long. This clone was counted once. The target antigen is unknown. Clones were read by immunoSEQ multiplex PCR, and TCRdb kept only the in-frame ones, dropping some. The table records tens of thousands of clones, about 87% of them present only once. Sequencing used CD4+ or CD8+ T cells sorted from blood, obtained in a trial of the OX40 agonist ivuxolimab. The clonotype comes from an adult with an advanced solid tumor such as melanoma, head and neck, liver or kidney cancer. V is TRBV18 and J is TRBJ1-3; 10 nucleotides align to TRBD1. CDR3 nucleotides: TGTGCCAGCTCACCATTCCGGGACAGGGGACGAAACACCATATATTTT. It is translated as CASSPFRDRGRNTIYF.